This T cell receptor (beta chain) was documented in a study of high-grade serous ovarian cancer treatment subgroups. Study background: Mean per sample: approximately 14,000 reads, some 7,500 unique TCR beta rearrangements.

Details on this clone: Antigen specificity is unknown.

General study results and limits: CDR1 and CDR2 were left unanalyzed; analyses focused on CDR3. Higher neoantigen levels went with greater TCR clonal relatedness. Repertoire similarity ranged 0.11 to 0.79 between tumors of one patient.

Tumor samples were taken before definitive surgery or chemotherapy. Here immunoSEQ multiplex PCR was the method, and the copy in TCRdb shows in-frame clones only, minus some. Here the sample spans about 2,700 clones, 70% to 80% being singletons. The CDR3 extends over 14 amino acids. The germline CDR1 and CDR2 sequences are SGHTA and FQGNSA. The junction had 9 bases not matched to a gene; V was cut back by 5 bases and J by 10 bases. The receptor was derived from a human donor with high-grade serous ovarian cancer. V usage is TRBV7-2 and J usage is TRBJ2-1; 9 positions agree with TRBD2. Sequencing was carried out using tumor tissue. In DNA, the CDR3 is TGTGCCAGCAGCCCTGGAGTAGCGGGGGTCGAGCAGTTCTTC. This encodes CASSPGVAGVEQFF.